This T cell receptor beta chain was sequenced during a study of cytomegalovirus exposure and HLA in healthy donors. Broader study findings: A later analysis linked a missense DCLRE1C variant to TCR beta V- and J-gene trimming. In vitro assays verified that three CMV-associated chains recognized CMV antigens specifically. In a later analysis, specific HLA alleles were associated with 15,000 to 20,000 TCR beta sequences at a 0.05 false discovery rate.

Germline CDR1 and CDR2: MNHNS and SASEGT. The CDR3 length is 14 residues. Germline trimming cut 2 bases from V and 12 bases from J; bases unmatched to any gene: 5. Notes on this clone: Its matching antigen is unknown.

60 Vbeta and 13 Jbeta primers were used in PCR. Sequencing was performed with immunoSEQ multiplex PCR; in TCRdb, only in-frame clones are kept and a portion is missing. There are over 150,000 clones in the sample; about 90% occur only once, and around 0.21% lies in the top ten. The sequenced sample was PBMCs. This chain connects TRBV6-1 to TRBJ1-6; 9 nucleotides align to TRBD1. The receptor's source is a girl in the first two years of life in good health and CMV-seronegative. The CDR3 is CASSEITGGLPLHF. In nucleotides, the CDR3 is TGTGCCAGCAGTGAAATAACAGGGGGCTTACCCCTCCACTTT.